Below, 15 T cell receptor beta chains from the same sample are listed, as sequenced in a study of blood T cell repertoires in COVID-19. Data came from immunoSEQ multiplex PCR; TCRdb stores just in-frame clones and leaves some out. The sample carries about 80,000 clones, approximately 90% recorded once. Sequenced input: peripheral blood. The receptor source for this set is a woman of 80 years or more with acute or convalescent COVID-19.

The V and J genes are TRBV7-8 and TRBJ2-1, with 10 positions matching TRBD1. Germline trimming cut 5 bases from V and 2 bases from J; bases unmatched to any gene: 12. CDR1 SGHVS and CDR2 FQNEAQ come from the germline V gene. The CDR3 has 18 amino acids. The DNA of the CDR3 is TGTGCCAGCAGCCTACGACATTCCGGGACAGGGGCCTACAATGAGCAGTTCTTC. This translates into CASSLRHSGTGAYNEQFF.

The chain uses TRBV14 and TRBJ2-7; the D is unclear. CDR3 length: 11 residues. Germline lookup yields CDR1 SGHDN and CDR2 FVKESK. V lost 5 bases and J 2 bases, leaving 4 bases between the germline ends. The chain's CDR3 is CASSEAYEQYF. CDR3 in DNA: TGTGCCAGCAGCGAGGCCTACGAGCAGTACTTC.

As regards this clone: One junction end does not reproduce the germline sequence, and a read error may be involved. The chain combines TRBV7-7 with TRBJ2-1, with D possibly matching TRBD2 (5 bases). CDR1 and CDR2 (germline): SSHAT, FNYEAQ (reference sequence). This CDR3 is built from 16 residues. The CDR3 DNA follows: TGTGCTAGCAGCTTAAGGCCGGGGAGCTCCTACAATGAGCAGTTCTTC. This translates into CASSLRPGSSYNEQFF.

The chain joins TRBV6-2 or TRBV6-3 to TRBJ1-2, with 7 bases identical to TRBD1. The CDR3 runs 15 residues. Germline CDR1 MNHEY, CDR2 SVGEGT. The V segment lost 6 bases and the J segment 0 bases; nucleotides outside the gene matches: 7. The CDR3 sequence: CASSPGTAANYGYTF. CDR3 nucleotide sequence: TGTGCCAGCAGCCCCGGGACAGCTGCTAACTATGGCTACACCTTC.

This clone was counted a few times. The rearrangement links TRBV19 to TRBJ1-1, with D unclear. Germline lookup yields CDR1 LNHDA and CDR2 SQIVND (reference sequence). There are 14 residues in the CDR3. V dropped 11 bases and J dropped 1 base, with 17 bases sitting between them. In DNA, the CDR3 is TGTGCCTGCGCAAGTGGCGGGTGGAACACTGAAGCTTTCTTT. It yields the protein CACASGGWNTEAFF.

The count of this clone is one. The CDR3 DNA is TGTGCCAGTAGTTCTTCCCTACAGGGCAATCAGCCCCAGCATTTT. Its translation: CASSSSLQGNQPQHF. The chain carries TRBV19 and TRBJ1-5, with D maybe TRBD1 (5 bases). Between the trimmed V and J ends, which lost 5 bases and 2 bases, there was a span of 13 bases. This CDR3 has 15 residues. Germline assignment: CDR1 LNHDA and CDR2 SQIVND (reference sequence). The full variable domain, with the rest looked up from reference TRBV19 and TRBJ1-5, is DGGITQSPKYLFRKEGQNVTLSCEQNLNHDAMYWYRQDPGQGLRLIYYSQIVNDFQKGDIAEGYSVSREKKESFPLTVTSAQKNPTAFYLCASSSSLQGNQPQHFGDGTRLSIL.

This chain joins TRBV19 and TRBJ2-2; 8 bases fit TRBD1. Germline V CDR1 and CDR2: LNHDA, SQIVND (reference sequence). V shed 5 bases and J 6 bases; nucleotides not matched to a gene: 8. CDR3 length equals 15 residues. CDR3 sequence (DNA): TGTGCCAGTAGTGTACAGGGGGGTGTCGCCGGGGAGCTGTTTTTT. It is translated as CASSVQGGVAGELFF. Complete variable domain (other parts from reference TRBV19 and TRBJ2-2): DGGITQSPKYLFRKEGQNVTLSCEQNLNHDAMYWYRQDPGQGLRLIYYSQIVNDFQKGDIAEGYSVSREKKESFPLTVTSAQKNPTAFYLCASSVQGGVAGELFFGEGSRLTVL.

The CDR3 nucleotides read TGTGCCAGCAGCTTAACTCCCGCGCCAACGGGGTACACAGATACGCAGTATTTT. Translating it yields CASSLTPAPTGYTDTQYF. The chain is built from TRBV7-3 and TRBJ2-3; weak D call: TRBD2 (5 bases). The V gene's germline CDR1 is SGHTA and CDR2 FQGTGA. The CDR3 has 18 amino acids. Between the trimmed V and J ends, which lost 0 bases and 2 bases, there was a span of 18 bases.

The CDR3 region is CSASSGLATDTQYF. In nucleotides, the CDR3 is TGCAGTGCTAGTTCTGGACTAGCGACAGATACGCAGTATTTT. The chain has TRBV20-1 and TRBJ2-3; the match to TRBD2 covers 9 bases. V shed 3 bases, J shed 3 bases, and the junction held 4 bases outside the gene matches. In germline, CDR1 is DFQATT, CDR2 SNEGSKA (reference sequence). CDR3 length: 14 residues.

The V gene is TRBV9, the J gene TRBJ2-2, with D unresolved. This CDR3 comprises 14 residues. CDR1 and CDR2 (germline): SGDLS, YYNGEE. V was cut by 4 bases and J by 1 base, with 8 bases left in between. The CDR3 spells CASSWAENTGELFF. CDR3 nucleotides: TGTGCCAGCAGCTGGGCAGAGAACACCGGGGAGCTGTTTTTT.

With regard to this clone: Other DNA sequences from this sample encode an identical CDR3 as well. The rearrangement links TRBV7-9 to TRBJ2-5; D remains ambiguous. Looked up from germline, CDR1 is SEHNR and CDR2 is FQNEAQ (reference sequence). Trimming removed 5 bases at V and 5 bases at J, with 6 bases between. This CDR3 region has 11 residues. CDR3 region: CASSPSETQYF. The CDR3 DNA sequence: TGTGCCAGCAGCCCGTCCGAGACCCAGTACTTC. The variable domain in full, with the rest retrieved from reference TRBV7-9 and TRBJ2-5, is DTGVSQNPRHKITKRGQNVTFRCDPISEHNRLYWYRQTLGQGPEFLTYFQNEAQLEKSRLLSDRFSAERPKGSFSTLEIQRTEQGDSAMYLCASSPSETQYFGPGTRLLVL.

This sequence joins TRBV10-2 and TRBJ2-2; the D gene is possibly TRBD1 (6 bases). Trimming shortened V by 5 bases and J by 7 bases, and 11 bases separated the two germline ends. The CDR3 covers 13 residues. CDR1 and CDR2 from the germline V gene are WSHSY and SAAADI. This CDR3 is CASSHRVSGELFF. The CDR3 region has the DNA TGCGCCAGCAGTCACAGGGTTAGCGGGGAGCTGTTTTTT.

The CDR3 DNA reads TGTGCCAGCAGTGAAGCGACAGGGGGCAGGGAGACCCAGTACTTC. This codes for CASSEATGGRETQYF. The chain employs TRBV6-1 and TRBJ2-5; 10 bases are shared with TRBD1. Germline values: CDR1 MNHNS, CDR2 SASEGT. This CDR3 has 15 residues. The J segment lost 5 bases and the V segment lost 0 bases, leaving 3 bases of the junction unmatched.

The chain is built from TRBV7-2 and TRBJ2-3; D gene ambiguous. CDR1 SGHTA and CDR2 FQGNSA come from the germline V gene. The CDR3 spans 17 residues. V shed 5 bases and J shed 4 bases, with 22 bases lying between them. Here the CDR3 reads CASSQYPQMRGADTQYF. The CDR3 region has the DNA TGTGCCAGCAGCCAATACCCGCAGATGAGAGGCGCAGATACGCAGTATTTT.

The rearrangement links TRBV27 to TRBJ2-7, with D tentatively TRBD2 (6 bases). The V and J ends lost 6 bases and 2 bases respectively, with 11 bases between them. The CDR3 is 13 amino acids. Germline lookup yields CDR1 MNHEY and CDR2 SMNVEV (reference sequence). In nucleotides, the CDR3 is TGTGCCAGCAGCCGCGAGCGGGCCTACGAGCAGTACTTC. As protein: CASSRERAYEQYF.